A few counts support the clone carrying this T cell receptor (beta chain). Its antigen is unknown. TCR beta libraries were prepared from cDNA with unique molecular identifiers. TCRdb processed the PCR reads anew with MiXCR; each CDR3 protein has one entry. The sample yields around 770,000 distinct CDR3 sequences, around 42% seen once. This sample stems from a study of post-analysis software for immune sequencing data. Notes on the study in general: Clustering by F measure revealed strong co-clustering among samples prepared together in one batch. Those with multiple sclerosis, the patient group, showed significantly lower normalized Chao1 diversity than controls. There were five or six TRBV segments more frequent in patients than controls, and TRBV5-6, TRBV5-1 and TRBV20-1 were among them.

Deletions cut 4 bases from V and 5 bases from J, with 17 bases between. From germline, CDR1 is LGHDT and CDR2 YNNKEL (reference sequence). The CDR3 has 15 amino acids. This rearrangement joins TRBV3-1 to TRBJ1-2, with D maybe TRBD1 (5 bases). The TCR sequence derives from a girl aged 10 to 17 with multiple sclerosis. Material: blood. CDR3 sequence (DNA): TGTGCCAGCAGCCCTAAACGACAGCCCCGTTATGGCTACACCTTC. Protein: CASSPKRQPRYGYTF.